This entry lists 26 T cell receptor beta chains sequenced from one sample in a study of blood T cell repertoires in COVID-19. The protocol was immunoSEQ multiplex PCR, while the TCRdb copy is restricted to in-frame clones and leaves out a portion. The table has 25,000 to 30,000 clones, around 63% seen once. The sample comprised peripheral blood. All receptors come from a human donor in a cohort sampled during active COVID-19.

The CDR3 sequence is CASSLLASGSLDEQFF. CDR3 DNA sequence: TGTGCCAGCAGCTTACTGGCTAGCGGGAGTCTCGATGAGCAGTTCTTC. This sequence joins TRBV11-2 and TRBJ2-1; TRBD2 aligns across 10 bases. V lost 2 bases to trimming and J lost 8 bases; unmatched junction nucleotides: 9. CDR3 length: 16 residues. Germline-derived CDR1 and CDR2 are SGHAT and FQNNGV.

This clone has a single count. The chain is built from TRBV11-2 and TRBJ1-2; no firm D call. The germline V and J ends were trimmed by 5 bases and 4 bases, with 14 bases remaining between them. This CDR3 is built from 14 residues. CDR1 is SGHAT, CDR2 FQNNGV, per germline. CDR3 residues: CASSPRGGRYGYTF. DNA for the CDR3: TGTGCCAGCAGCCCCCGGGGAGGCCGCTATGGCTACACCTTC.

The chain employs TRBV18 and TRBJ2-7, with 7 bases aligning to TRBD2. CDR1 is KGHSH and CDR2 is LQKENI in the germline V gene. V was clipped by 2 bases and J by 0 bases; unmatched bases: 7. The CDR3 runs to 16 residues. The CDR3 loop reads CASSPSWEGNSYEQYF. The CDR3 DNA sequence: TGTGCCAGCTCACCATCTTGGGAGGGGAACTCCTACGAGCAGTACTTC.

Only a few counts were recorded for this clone. The chain recombines TRBV5-5 with TRBJ2-7; D may be TRBD1 (7 bases). The CDR3 runs to 16 residues. V lost 0 bases and J lost 4, with 17 bases in between. Germline V CDR1 and CDR2: SGHKS, YYEKEE (reference sequence). The CDR3 is CASSLGEVAGGYEQYF. Here the CDR3 DNA reads TGTGCCAGCAGCTTGGGAGAGGTAGCAGGGGGGTACGAGCAGTACTTC.

The chain uses TRBV5-4 and TRBJ2-2, with TRBD2 as a possible D gene (6 bases). The V gene lost 6 bases and the J gene lost 7 bases, with 13 bases spanning the gap. This CDR3 comprises 13 residues. CDR1 SGHNT and CDR2 YYREEE come from the germline V gene (reference sequence). CDR3 protein: CASTPQGGGELFF. The CDR3 bases are TGTGCCAGCACTCCTCAGGGAGGCGGGGAGCTGTTTTTT.

This clone is labeled medium-sized. The J gene is TRBJ2-1, the V gene TRBV7-8; TRBD2 matches at 13 bases. Germline CDR1 and CDR2: SGHVS and FQNEAQ. V lost 1 base to trimming and J lost 7 bases; unmatched junction nucleotides: 1. The CDR3 is made up of 15 amino acids. CDR3 region: CASSLGGLAGNEQFF. CDR3 bases: TGTGCCAGCAGCTTAGGGGGACTAGCGGGAAATGAGCAGTTCTTC. Filled out from reference TRBV7-8 and TRBJ2-1, the complete variable domain reads GAGVSQSPRYKVAKRGQDVALRCDPISGHVSLFWYQQALGQGPEFLTYFQNEAQLDKSGLPSDRFFAERPEGSVSTLKIQRTQQEDSAVYLCASSLGGLAGNEQFFGPGTRLTVL.

This CDR3 reads CASSSSQGVKIYEQYF. As DNA, the CDR3 is TGTGCCAGCAGCTCCTCCCAGGGGGTAAAAATCTACGAGCAGTACTTC. The chain uses TRBV7-2 and TRBJ2-7; 7 bases line up with TRBD1. The CDR3 loop spans 16 amino acids. The J segment lost 3 bases and the V segment lost 4 bases, leaving 12 bases of the junction unmatched. The germline CDR1 and CDR2 sequences are SGHTA and FQGNSA.

This clone was seen more than once but under ten times. The chain joins TRBV18 to TRBJ1-6; tentative D call: TRBD1 (5 bases). Trimming shortened V by 0 bases and J by 9 bases, and 12 bases separated the two germline ends. The CDR3 covers 15 residues. In germline, CDR1 is KGHSH, CDR2 LQKENI. CDR3 residues: CASSPPQGRGSPLHF. The DNA of the CDR3 is TGTGCCAGCTCACCACCGCAGGGTAGGGGTTCACCCCTCCACTTT.

V gene TRBV7-9 combines with J gene TRBJ1-2; possible D gene TRBD1, 6 bases. V lost 5 bases to trimming and J lost 7 bases, with 8 bases between them. The germline V gene has CDR1 SEHNR and CDR2 FQNEAQ (reference sequence). CDR3 length: 11 amino acids. In DNA, the CDR3 is TGTGCCAGCAGCAGACAGGTTGGCTACACCTTC. This sequence encodes CASSRQVGYTF.

The chain has TRBV7-9 and TRBJ2-5; 9 bases are a match to TRBD2. J lost 4 bases, V lost 2 bases, and 8 bases had no gene match. The germline gives CDR1 SEHNR, CDR2 FQNEAQ (reference sequence). The CDR3 has 16 amino acids. CDR3 in DNA: TGTGCCAGCAGCTTACAAAGCGGGAGGATGGGAGAGACCCAGTACTTC. Its protein product is CASSLQSGRMGETQYF. Complete variable domain (other parts from reference TRBV7-9 and TRBJ2-5): DTGVSQNPRHKITKRGQNVTFRCDPISEHNRLYWYRQTLGQGPEFLTYFQNEAQLEKSRLLSDRFSAERPKGSFSTLEIQRTEQGDSAMYLCASSLQSGRMGETQYFGPGTRLLVL.

The V call is TRBV9, the J call TRBJ1-2; the match to TRBD1 covers 8 bases. J lost 8 bases, V lost 6 bases, and 12 bases had no gene match. CDR3 size: 14 residues. Germline V CDR1 and CDR2: SGDLS, YYNGEE. The CDR3 loop is CASTPRGQGEGYTF. CDR3 nucleotide sequence: TGTGCCAGCACCCCCCGAGGACAGGGAGAAGGCTACACCTTC.

This clone has a handful of counts. The rearrangement links TRBV27 to TRBJ1-2; 9 bases match TRBD1. This CDR3 is 14 amino acids long. Losses at the gene ends were 3 bases for V and 7 bases for J; bases not matched to a gene: 6. Looked up from germline, CDR1 is MNHEY and CDR2 is SMNVEV (reference sequence). CDR3 residues: CASSFSGTGSGYTF. In DNA, the CDR3 is TGTGCCAGCAGTTTCTCCGGGACAGGGAGTGGCTACACCTTC.

The J gene is TRBJ2-2, the V gene TRBV2; tentative D call: TRBD1 (5 bases). The CDR3 totals 15 residues. The V and J ends lost 5 bases and 1 base respectively, with 11 bases between them. CDR1 is SNHLY, CDR2 FYNNEI, per germline. The CDR3 coding sequence is TGTGCCAGCAGTTGGGGCGACGGGAACACCGGGGAGCTGTTTTTT. Protein: CASSWGDGNTGELFF.

The V gene is TRBV7-2, the J gene TRBJ2-7, with 8 bases identical to TRBD1. The CDR3 consists of 14 residues. V was pared by 5 bases and J by 7 bases, with 10 bases of the junction left unmatched. Germline V lookup: CDR1 SGHTA, CDR2 FQGNSA. CDR3 loop: CASSVQGAGREQYF. The CDR3, as DNA: TGTGCCAGCAGCGTCCAGGGGGCAGGGAGGGAGCAGTACTTC.

The chain employs TRBV9 and TRBJ1-4; unclear D gene. CDR3 length: 16 residues. V dropped 0 bases and J dropped 2 bases, with 11 bases sitting between them. From germline, CDR1 is SGDLS and CDR2 YYNGEE. The chain's CDR3 is CASSVASGETNEKLFF. Here the CDR3 DNA reads TGTGCCAGCAGCGTAGCGTCCGGGGAGACTAATGAAAAACTGTTTTTT.

This clone was detected only a few times. The chain has TRBV19 and TRBJ1-1; D call uncertain. The V gene's germline CDR1 is LNHDA and CDR2 SQIVND (reference sequence). CDR3 length: 16 amino acids. The V gene lost 1 base and the J gene lost 0 bases, with 12 bases spanning the gap. For the CDR3, the DNA is TGTGCCAGTAGTATAGGGTTGGGCAGCTTGAACACTGAAGCTTTCTTT. Its protein product is CASSIGLGSLNTEAFF.

The chain joins TRBV9 to TRBJ2-1; 7 bases align to TRBD2. The CDR3 consists of 14 residues. CDR1 SGDLS and CDR2 YYNGEE come from the germline V gene. Trimming removed 7 bases from V and 7 bases from J; junction bases left unmatched: 11. CDR3 sequence (DNA): TGTGCCAGCGGTGGCCAGCGGGGAGGTAATGAGCAGTTCTTC. This encodes CASGGQRGGNEQFF.

The chain has TRBV28 and TRBJ2-7; TRBD2 is a possible D gene (5 bases). The V gene's germline CDR1 is MDHEN and CDR2 SYDVKM. This CDR3 spans 14 amino acids. V was cut by 5 bases and J by 4 bases, with 15 bases left in between. The CDR3 DNA reads as TGTGCCAGCAGTCCCCTTGCTAGAGGGTACGAGCAGTACTTC. Amino acid sequence: CASSPLARGYEQYF.

The chain carries TRBV3-1 (or the pseudogene TRBV3-2) and TRBJ2-1; 8 bases fit TRBD1. The V gene's germline CDR1 is LGHDT and CDR2 YNNKEL (reference sequence). V gave up 2 bases and J gave up 5 bases; unmatched junction bases: 14. The CDR3 is made up of 18 amino acids. The CDR3: CASSQLVGQGQRNNEQFF. The DNA for the CDR3 is TGTGCCAGCAGCCAACTCGTTGGACAGGGACAGAGGAACAATGAGCAGTTCTTC.

CDR3 in DNA: TGTGCCAGCAGTCCGTTCGCACAGGGGGCGCGCGCTGGAAACACCATATATTTT. Its protein is CASSPFAQGARAGNTIYF. This chain uses TRBV27 with TRBJ1-3; 9 nucleotides match TRBD1. There are 18 residues in the CDR3. V dropped 5 bases and J dropped 2; count of bases not matched to a gene: 13. The germline V gene encodes CDR1 MNHEY and CDR2 SMNVEV (reference sequence).

This clone was detected a few times. The rearrangement links TRBV7-2 to TRBJ1-5; D is unclear. V lost 1 base, J lost 3 bases, and 4 bases lay in between. Germline V gene data show CDR1 as SGHTA and CDR2 as FQGNSA. This CDR3 is 13 amino acids long. The CDR3 nucleotides read TGTGCCAGCAGCTTAGGGCTCAATCAGCCCCAGCATTTT. Translated, it gives CASSLGLNQPQHF.

The CDR3 spells CASSEWESGRSETQYF. In DNA, the CDR3 is TGTGCCAGCAGTGAATGGGAAAGCGGGAGGTCAGAGACCCAGTACTTC. The rearrangement joins TRBV25-1 to TRBJ2-5; 9 nucleotides agree with TRBD2. This CDR3 contains 16 residues. The V gene end was trimmed by 1 base and the J gene end by 4 bases; junction bases not matched to a gene: 7. In germline, CDR1 is MGHDK, CDR2 SYGVNS.

The V call is TRBV7-2, the J call TRBJ2-1, with 9 bases fitting TRBD2. With 6 bases clipped from V and 9 bases from J, the junction kept 9 bases outside the gene matches. The CDR3 has 14 amino acids. Germline V gene lookup returns CDR1 SGHTA and CDR2 FQGNSA. CDR3 protein: CASRSGGIPGEQFF. The CDR3 coding sequence is TGTGCCAGCAGAAGCGGGGGGATTCCTGGTGAGCAGTTCTTC. The entire variable domain, with the rest obtained from reference TRBV7-2 and TRBJ2-1, is as follows: GAGVSQSPSNKVTEKGKDVELRCDPISGHTALYWYRQSLGQGLEFLIYFQGNSAPDKSGLPSDRFSAERTGGSVSTLTIQRTQQEDSAVYLCASRSGGIPGEQFFGPGTRLTVL.

V is TRBV30 and J is TRBJ1-1; D is possibly TRBD1 (5 bases). Trimming left V 4 bases short and J 0 bases short, with 18 bases between. The CDR3 contains 16 residues. The germline V gene encodes CDR1 GTSNPN and CDR2 SVGIG (reference sequence). The CDR3 is CAWTLLTDTLNTEAFF. For the CDR3, the DNA is TGTGCCTGGACGCTATTGACAGATACCTTGAACACTGAAGCTTTCTTT.

The V call is TRBV11-3, the J call TRBJ2-7; TRBD1 matches 8 bases. The V segment lost 3 bases and the J segment 0 bases; nucleotides outside the gene matches: 10. Germline V gene sequence: CDR1 SGHNT, CDR2 YENEEA. This CDR3 has 17 residues. The CDR3 region is CASSFGTGDTSSYEQYF. The CDR3 DNA reads TGTGCCAGCAGCTTTGGGACAGGCGATACAAGCTCCTACGAGCAGTACTTC.

This rearrangement joins TRBV11-3 to TRBJ2-3, with D possibly matching TRBD2 (6 bases). V was shortened by 2 bases and J by 1 base, with 13 bases between the two germline ends. The germline V gene has CDR1 SGHNT and CDR2 YENEEA. The CDR3 consists of 16 residues. CDR3 nucleotides: TGTGCCAGCAGCTTACGCGGGACTCTCGGCACAGATACGCAGTATTTT. Protein: CASSLRGTLGTDTQYF.